Each of the 18 T cell receptor beta chains below was sequenced from the same sample in a study of CD8+CD57+ T cells in acquired aplastic anemia. The template used for profiling TCR beta VDJ and CDR3 was genomic DNA. TCRdb reanalysed the reads using MiXCR and keeps one entry per CDR3 protein. The table has 150,000 to 200,000 distinct CDR3 sequences, less than 50% seen once. Flow cytometry had shown expanded CD8+CD57+ cells in the patients chosen for sequencing. The sequencing sample was made of sorted CD4+, CD8+, or CD8+CD57+ T cells (not recorded which) from PBMCs. The receptors shown here come from a human donor with aplastic anemia.

This clonotype was found many times. J is TRBJ1-3 and V is TRBV2; D not resolved. Germline V gene sequence: CDR1 SNHLY, CDR2 FYNNEI. The CDR3 sequence is 15 residues long. V was cut by 1 base and J by 0 bases, with 7 bases left in between. The CDR3 loop reads CASSEVPSSGNTIYF. The CDR3 DNA follows: TGTGCCAGCAGTGAAGTTCCGAGCTCTGGAAACACCATATATTTT.

On this clonotype itself: The junction departs from the called germline gene at one end, perhaps through a read error. This chain links TRBV10-3 with TRBJ2-3; the match to TRBD2 covers 12 bases. Germline V gives CDR1 ENHRY, CDR2 SYGVKD. This CDR3 is 18 amino acids long. CDR3 loop: CATSEQLAGGLLTDTQYF. The CDR3 DNA reads TGTGCCACCAGTGAGCAACTAGCGGGAGGCCTTCTCACAGATACGCAGTATTTT.

This clonotype was seen more than once but under ten times. The chain has TRBV10-3 and TRBJ1-6, with D hard to call. The CDR3 extends over 13 amino acids. Germline V CDR1 and CDR2: ENHRY, SYGVKD. V was cut by 6 bases and J by 7 bases, with 10 bases left in between. The CDR3 DNA follows: TGTGCCATCAGGGTCGTTGAGAATTCACCCCTCCACTTT. It specifies CAIRVVENSPLHF.

The chain recombines TRBV24-1 with TRBJ2-2; TRBD1 aligns across 7 bases. In germline, CDR1 is KGHDR, CDR2 SFDVKD. The length of the CDR3 is 15 residues. V lost 3 bases and J lost 2; bases outside the gene matches: 2. The CDR3 sequence: CATSDTGVNTGELFF. In DNA, the CDR3 is TGTGCCACCAGTGATACAGGGGTCAACACCGGGGAGCTGTTTTTT.

V gene TRBV29-1 combines with J gene TRBJ2-1; 7 bases map to TRBD1. J lost 6 bases, V lost 3 bases, and 8 bases had no gene match. The CDR3 has 14 residues. Looked up from germline, CDR1 is SQVTM and CDR2 is ANQGSEA. CDR3 DNA sequence: TGCAGCGTTGAGACCGGGACAGCGAGCAATGAGCAGTTCTTC. This codes for CSVETGTASNEQFF.

The rearrangement joins TRBV30 to TRBJ1-5, with TRBD1 as a possible D gene (6 bases). Germline CDR1 GTSNPN, CDR2 SVGIG (reference sequence). V lost 2 bases, J lost 5 bases, and 13 bases lay in between. CDR3 size: 14 residues. The CDR3 DNA is TGTGCCTGGAGTAAGGACAGTTCGGATCAGCCCCAGCATTTT. It is translated as CAWSKDSSDQPQHF.

This clonotype was counted many times. The J gene is TRBJ1-1, the V gene TRBV6-5; D not certain. This CDR3 has 13 amino acids. V was cut by 2 bases and J by 7 bases, with 11 bases left in between. The germline V gene encodes CDR1 MNHEY and CDR2 SVGAGI. This chain's CDR3 is CASSYGRAVEAFF. CDR3 coding DNA: TGTGCCAGCAGTTACGGCCGGGCCGTTGAAGCTTTCTTT.

This clonotype has only a few counts. The genes are TRBV7-3 and TRBJ1-1; no clear D gene. CDR3 length: 13 amino acids. Trimming pared 5 bases from V and 2 bases from J, leaving 9 bases between. CDR1 and CDR2 (germline): SGHTA, FQGTGA. CDR3 nucleotide sequence: TGTGCCAGCAGCCCCCGACCTAACACTGAAGCTTTCTTT. It specifies CASSPRPNTEAFF. Using reference TRBV7-3 and TRBJ1-1 for the parts outside the CDR3, the full variable domain is GAGVSQTPSNKVTEKGKYVELRCDPISGHTALYWYRQSLGQGPEFLIYFQGTGAADDSGLPNDRFFAVRPEGSVSTLKIQRTERGDSAVYLCASSPRPNTEAFFGQGTRLTVV.

In its sample, this clonotype was seen many times. The chain recombines TRBV7-8 with TRBJ2-7; no clear D gene. Trimming pared 5 bases from V and 2 bases from J, leaving 10 bases between. The CDR3 extends over 13 amino acids. The germline V gene has CDR1 SGHVS and CDR2 FQNEAQ. The CDR3 reads CASSVTSPYEQYF. CDR3 DNA sequence: TGTGCCAGCAGCGTCACCTCTCCCTACGAGCAGTACTTC.

This clonotype has only a few counts. The chain employs TRBV29-1 and TRBJ2-1; D possibly corresponds to TRBD2 (6 bases). Between the trimmed V and J ends, which lost 4 bases and 2 bases, there was a span of 9 bases. Germline V gives CDR1 SQVTM, CDR2 ANQGSEA. The CDR3 covers 13 residues. CDR3 sequence reads: CSVGIAAYNEQFF. The CDR3 nucleotides read TGCAGCGTTGGAATAGCGGCCTACAATGAGCAGTTCTTC.

The chain employs TRBV30 and TRBJ1-1; 7 bases agree with TRBD1. This CDR3 contains 12 residues. Germline V gives CDR1 GTSNPN, CDR2 SVGIG (reference sequence). Unmatched junction bases numbered 10, after V lost 4 bases and J lost 11 bases. CDR3 sequence: CAWIGYRGDAFF. CDR3 nucleotide sequence: TGTGCCTGGATAGGCTACAGGGGCGACGCTTTCTTT.

This clonotype qualifies as hyperexpanded. The J gene is TRBJ2-7, the V gene TRBV29-1; 8 bases fit TRBD2. With V trimmed by 1 base and J by 6 bases, 8 bases remained unmatched. The germline CDR1 and CDR2 sequences are SQVTM and ANQGSEA. This CDR3 spans 14 amino acids. The CDR3 spells CSVEGTRAGGEQYF. Written as DNA, the CDR3 is TGCAGCGTTGAAGGGACGAGGGCGGGAGGCGAGCAGTACTTC.

This clonotype was detected only a few times. V gene TRBV11-3 combines with J gene TRBJ1-1; D is unresolved. From germline, CDR1 is SGHNT and CDR2 YENEEA. This CDR3 region has 14 residues. With 2 bases removed from V and 0 bases from J, the gap between germline ends came to 7 bases. In DNA form, the CDR3 reads TGTGCCAGCAGCTTAACAGAGCTGAACACTGAAGCTTTCTTT. Residues: CASSLTELNTEAFF.

This clonotype was seen once. The chain employs TRBV20-1 and TRBJ1-2, with a weak D call TRBD1 (5 bases). Germline V lookup: CDR1 DFQATT, CDR2 SNEGSKA (reference sequence). This CDR3 has 14 residues. Trimming shortened V by 5 bases and J by 0 bases, and 13 bases separated the two germline ends. The CDR3 spells CSALSQDTNYGYTF. DNA for the CDR3: TGCAGTGCTTTATCCCAGGACACTAACTATGGCTACACCTTC.

CDR3: CASSEGPRYEQYF. For the CDR3, the DNA is TGTGCCAGCAGTGAAGGACCGCGCTACGAGCAGTACTTC. The rearrangement uses TRBV2 and TRBJ2-7, with D unresolved. This CDR3 comprises 13 residues. Germline V CDR1 and CDR2: SNHLY, FYNNEI. The germline V and J ends were trimmed by 1 base and 3 bases, with 7 bases remaining between them.

The sample holds one count of this clonotype. The chain is built from TRBV20-1 and TRBJ2-6; 13 positions agree with TRBD2. The V segment lost 6 bases and the J segment 7 bases; nucleotides outside the gene matches: 3. Germline CDR1 DFQATT, CDR2 SNEGSKA (reference sequence). This CDR3 is built from 14 residues. CDR3 sequence reads: CSASGLAGANVLTF. The CDR3 DNA reads as TGCAGTGCCTCGGGACTAGCGGGAGCCAACGTCCTGACTTTC.

J is TRBJ1-5 and V is TRBV12-3 or TRBV12-4; D gene ambiguous. The V gene lost 6 bases and the J gene lost 2 bases, with 14 bases spanning the gap. This CDR3 comprises 15 residues. In DNA, the CDR3 is TGTGCCAGCAGACTAGGGTTTCAGGGCAATCAGCCCCAGCATTTT. It specifies CASRLGFQGNQPQHF.

This chain joins TRBV25-1 and TRBJ2-1; D uncertain. CDR3 length: 13 residues. V was trimmed by 1 base and J by 10 bases, leaving 11 bases between them. The germline V gene has CDR1 MGHDK and CDR2 SYGVNS. Written as DNA, the CDR3 is TGTGCCAGCAGTGAATTCGTTGCGTTAGAGCAGTTCTTC. The encoded protein is CASSEFVALEQFF.